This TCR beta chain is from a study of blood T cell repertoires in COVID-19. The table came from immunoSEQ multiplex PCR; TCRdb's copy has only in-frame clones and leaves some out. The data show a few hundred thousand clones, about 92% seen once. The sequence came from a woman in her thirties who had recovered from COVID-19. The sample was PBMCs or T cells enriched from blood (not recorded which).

The CDR3 region has the DNA TGTGCCAGCTCACCACCTAGCGGGGGCTCCTACGAGCAGTACTTC. It encodes CASSPPSGGSYEQYF. The V and J genes are TRBV18 and TRBJ2-7, with 9 nucleotides matching TRBD2. The CDR3 has 15 amino acids. Germline lookup yields CDR1 KGHSH and CDR2 LQKENI. V gave up 0 bases and J gave up 0 bases; unmatched junction bases: 0.